This paragraph reports one TCR beta chain. Original handling: Nucleated cell number was recorded as an estimate derived from reference gene primer amplification. Assay: immunoSEQ multiplex PCR; the TCRdb copy retains only in-frame clones and omits some. The D gene and trimming were derived from the DNA, and the V and J assignments and clone size from that table. The data show under 300,000 clones, around nine tenths seen once. The data derive from a study of blood T cell repertoires in COVID-19. This CDR3 spans 14 amino acids. V was clipped by 7 bases and J by 6 bases, with 17 bases between them. The germline V gene encodes CDR1 ENHRY and CDR2 SYGVKD.

The J gene is TRBJ2-3, the V gene TRBV10-3, with D perhaps matching TRBD1 (5 bases). Sequenced sample: PBMCs or T cells enriched from blood (not recorded which). This receptor was taken from a woman under 30 who had recovered from COVID-19. CDR3 sequence reads: CAIKGRAEMDTQYF. Here the CDR3 DNA reads TGTGCCATCAAGGGCAGGGCCGAGATGGATACGCAGTATTTT.